These 29 T cell receptor beta chains were sequenced from one sample in a study of CD4 T cells in relation to SARS-CoV-2 and coronaviruses. TCRdb's copy holds only in-frame clones and misses some; the assay was immunoSEQ multiplex PCR. The sample comprises about 54,000 clones, under 95% of which are singletons, and about 0.4% rests with the top ten. The sequenced sample consisted of naive CD4+ T cells from PBMCs. The subset here: naive CD4+ T cells isolated by negative enrichment. The receptors derive from an adult with COVID-19.

Worth noting for this clone: Relative to the germline gene, one junction end is altered; a read error may explain this. The genes are TRBV5-1 and TRBJ1-1; D is uncertain. Germline assignment: CDR1 SGHRS and CDR2 YFSETQ. This CDR3 is 15 amino acids long. This CDR3 reads CASSLELGMNTEAFF. The CDR3 DNA reads as TGCGCCAGCAGCTTGGAGTTGGGAATGAATACTGAAGCTTTCTTT.

The V call is TRBV6-2 or TRBV6-3, the J call TRBJ2-7; no clear D. Trimming pared 6 bases from V and 2 bases from J, leaving 26 bases between. CDR1 is MNHEY, CDR2 SVGEGT, per germline. The CDR3 has 18 residues. The CDR3 loop is CASSGWLETDGRTYEQYF. The DNA of the CDR3 is TGTGCCAGCAGCGGGTGGCTCGAAACGGACGGTAGGACCTACGAGCAGTACTTC.

The CDR3 is CASGLAGGNNEQFF. The CDR3 DNA sequence: TGCGCCAGCGGACTAGCGGGAGGGAATAATGAGCAGTTCTTC. V usage is TRBV5-1 and J usage is TRBJ2-1; TRBD2 matches 15 bases. The CDR3 has 14 residues. With V trimmed by 7 bases and J by 7 bases, 3 bases remained unmatched. Germline CDR1 SGHRS, CDR2 YFSETQ.

V gene TRBV18 combines with J gene TRBJ2-7; D is ambiguous. Germline-derived CDR1 and CDR2 are KGHSH and LQKENI. V dropped 3 bases and J dropped 4 bases, with 10 bases sitting between them. The CDR3 is 13 residues long. In DNA, the CDR3 is TGTGCCAGCTCACCGAGCGTGACTTACGAGCAGTACTTC. Translated, it gives CASSPSVTYEQYF.

This clone appeared once. This chain links TRBV6-5 with TRBJ2-1; 9 nucleotides agree with TRBD1. The V gene's germline CDR1 is MNHEY and CDR2 SVGAGI. The CDR3 runs 13 residues. V dropped 6 bases and J dropped 8; count of bases not matched to a gene: 5. This chain's CDR3 is CASRGQGWDEQFF. The CDR3 bases are TGTGCCAGCAGGGGACAGGGTTGGGATGAGCAGTTCTTC.

The chain has TRBV10-2 and TRBJ2-1, with D possibly matching TRBD1 (6 bases). V was cut by 7 bases and J by 5 bases, with 18 bases left in between. Germline CDR1 and CDR2: WSHSY and SAAADI. The CDR3 has 15 residues. The CDR3, as DNA: TGCGCCAGCACCCCACGAGACAGGACTCACAATGAGCAGTTCTTC. Protein product: CASTPRDRTHNEQFF.

V is TRBV24-1 and J is TRBJ2-3; D is undetermined. Trimming left V 5 bases short and J 1 base short, with 6 bases between. The length of the CDR3 is 13 residues. Per germline, CDR1 KGHDR and CDR2 SFDVKD. The CDR3 reads CATSVAGTDTQYF. In DNA form, the CDR3 reads TGTGCCACCAGTGTGGCGGGCACAGATACGCAGTATTTT.

The V gene is TRBV2, the J gene TRBJ2-1; D is perhaps TRBD1 or TRBD2 (5 bases each). The CDR3 is made up of 14 amino acids. The V gene's germline CDR1 is SNHLY and CDR2 FYNNEI. Trimming removed 4 bases at V and 5 bases at J, with 12 bases between. This CDR3 is CASSVQGEDNEQFF. The CDR3 nucleotides read TGTGCCAGCAGTGTCCAGGGAGAGGACAATGAGCAGTTCTTC.

The V and J genes are TRBV14 and TRBJ2-4; D gene unclear. Germline V CDR1 and CDR2: SGHDN, FVKESK. This CDR3 is built from 13 residues. The germline V and J ends were trimmed by 8 bases and 4 bases, with 12 bases remaining between them. The CDR3 sequence is CASPQVWKNIQYF. The CDR3 nucleotides read TGTGCCAGCCCCCAGGTTTGGAAAAACATTCAGTACTTC.

This clone came up a few times. This chain joins TRBV6-6 and TRBJ1-1, with a possible D match to TRBD1 (5 bases). The length of the CDR3 is 13 residues. The V end was cut by 0 bases, the J end by 4 bases, with 6 bases between. Germline V gives CDR1 MNHNY, CDR2 SVGAGI (reference sequence). CDR3 loop: CASSYSTATEAFF. The DNA for the CDR3 is TGTGCCAGCAGTTACTCGACAGCCACTGAAGCTTTCTTT.

CDR3: CASRLPGPGTGELFF. CDR3 bases: TGCGCCAGCAGGTTGCCAGGGCCGGGAACCGGGGAGCTGTTTTTT. This chain connects TRBV5-1 to TRBJ2-2; tentatively, D is TRBD1 or TRBD2 (5 bases each). This CDR3 contains 15 residues. V shed 5 bases and J shed 5 bases, with 16 bases lying between them. Germline CDR1 SGHRS, CDR2 YFSETQ.

This clone was observed once. This sequence joins TRBV3-1 (or the pseudogene TRBV3-2) and TRBJ2-1; tentatively, D is TRBD2 (5 bases). Germline V gives CDR1 LGHDT, CDR2 YNNKEL (reference sequence). The CDR3 runs to 17 residues. V was clipped by 1 base and J by 2 bases, with 15 bases between them. CDR3 DNA: TGTGCCAGCAGCCAAGGCCGACTAAGCGGAGCCTACAATGAGCAGTTCTTC. Its translation: CASSQGRLSGAYNEQFF.

This chain connects TRBV7-2 to TRBJ2-7; D possibly corresponds to TRBD1 (5 bases). Germline V gene data show CDR1 as SGHTA and CDR2 as FQGNSA. The CDR3 has 15 residues. Trimming took 6 bases from V and 5 from J, leaving 20 bases between them. Here the CDR3 reads CASSRQPQLRHEQYF. The CDR3 nucleotides read TGTGCCAGCAGTCGACAGCCGCAGTTGAGACACGAGCAGTACTTC.

V gene TRBV7-3 combines with J gene TRBJ2-3; D is possibly TRBD1 (6 bases). V was shortened by 2 bases and J by 8 bases, with 14 bases between the two germline ends. Per germline, CDR1 SGHTA and CDR2 FQGTGA. The CDR3 is 14 amino acids. The CDR3: CASSLSGQLTTQYF. The CDR3 DNA reads TGTGCCAGCAGCTTATCTGGACAGCTAACTACGCAGTATTTT.

The J gene is TRBJ1-6, the V gene TRBV28; 9 bases match TRBD1. The CDR3 loop spans 14 amino acids. Per the germline V gene, CDR1 is MDHEN and CDR2 is SYDVKM. J lost 9 bases, V lost 5 bases, and 5 bases had no gene match. The CDR3 sequence: CASSPGDRASPLHF. The CDR3 nucleotides are TGTGCCAGCAGTCCTGGGGACAGGGCTTCACCCCTCCACTTT.

V gene TRBV6-4 combines with J gene TRBJ2-1; D may be TRBD1 or TRBD2 (6 bases each). In germline, CDR1 is MRHNA, CDR2 SNTAGT. Trimming stripped 5 bases from V and 5 bases from J, with 16 bases between. The CDR3 consists of 15 residues. CDR3: CASSLQGGWDNEQFF. CDR3 coding DNA: TGTGCCAGCAGTTTACAGGGAGGATGGGACAATGAGCAGTTCTTC.

This chain links TRBV5-5 with TRBJ1-1; weak D call: TRBD1 (5 bases). The CDR3 has 13 residues. Germline CDR1 is SGHKS and CDR2 is YYEKEE (reference sequence). V lost 4 bases and J 6 bases, leaving 13 bases between the germline ends. CDR3 nucleotides: TGTGCCAGCAGCCCAGGGAAAGACGCTGAAGCTTTCTTT. The encoded protein is CASSPGKDAEAFF.

This clone was picked up a small number of times. This rearrangement joins TRBV7-9 to TRBJ1-1; tentative D call: TRBD1 (6 bases). CDR1 is SEHNR, CDR2 FQNEAQ, per germline (reference sequence). This CDR3 is built from 14 residues. Trimming stripped 6 bases from V and 4 bases from J, with 15 bases between. The CDR3 here is CASSRRTESTEAFF. The CDR3 DNA reads as TGTGCCAGCAGTCGCCGGACAGAGAGCACTGAAGCTTTCTTT. Looking up the rest from reference TRBV7-9 and TRBJ1-1 gives the full variable domain: DTGVSQNPRHKITKRGQNVTFRCDPISEHNRLYWYRQTLGQGPEFLTYFQNEAQLEKSRLLSDRFSAERPKGSFSTLEIQRTEQGDSAMYLCASSRRTESTEAFFGQGTRLTVV.

This clone was counted between two and nine times. The chain combines TRBV29-1 with TRBJ1-4, with unresolved D. The CDR3 is 12 amino acids. From germline, CDR1 is SQVTM and CDR2 ANQGSEA. Trimming left V 5 bases short and J 0 bases short, with 4 bases between. CDR3 loop: CSVRATNEKLFF. Written as DNA, the CDR3 is TGCAGCGTTCGGGCAACTAATGAAAAACTGTTTTTT.

V and J are TRBV7-9 and TRBJ2-2; D not certain. V lost 2 bases, J lost 0 bases, and 10 bases lay in between. Germline CDR1 SEHNR, CDR2 FQNEAQ (reference sequence). This CDR3 has 16 amino acids. The CDR3 nucleotides are TGTGCCAGCAGCTTATACGGCAGCTCGAACACCGGGGAGCTGTTTTTT. Encoded protein: CASSLYGSSNTGELFF.

This sequence joins TRBV20-1 and TRBJ1-1; perhaps TRBD1 as D (6 bases). V lost 5 bases, J lost 7 bases, and 11 bases lay in between. Looked up from germline, CDR1 is DFQATT and CDR2 is SNEGSKA (reference sequence). This CDR3 is built from 11 residues. The DNA for the CDR3 is TGCAGTGCTTCCCCCAGGGGTGAAGCTTTCTTT. Its protein product is CSASPRGEAFF.

V usage is TRBV3-1 (or the pseudogene TRBV3-2) and J usage is TRBJ2-2, with 9 bases lining up with TRBD2. The CDR3 sequence is 13 residues long. V shed 8 bases and J 6 bases; nucleotides not matched to a gene: 4. The germline V gene has CDR1 LGHDT and CDR2 YNNKEL (reference sequence). This chain's CDR3 is CASDGTSSGELFF. In DNA form, the CDR3 reads TGTGCCAGCGACGGGACTAGCTCCGGGGAGCTGTTTTTT.

This chain connects TRBV28 to TRBJ2-3; 7 bases agree with TRBD2. In germline, CDR1 is MDHEN, CDR2 SYDVKM. The V segment lost 5 bases and the J segment 2 bases; nucleotides outside the gene matches: 16. This CDR3 has 18 residues. CDR3 DNA: TGTGCCAGCAGTCCCCTTAGGGTGGGGACTAACTTCACAGATACGCAGTATTTT. Protein sequence: CASSPLRVGTNFTDTQYF.

The CDR3 bases are TGTGCCAGCAGCGGCCTCGCGGGGCTGACTGAAGCTTTCTTT. Amino acids: CASSGLAGLTEAFF. V is TRBV5-4 and J is TRBJ1-1; D perhaps matches TRBD1 (5 bases). Germline V gives CDR1 SGHNT, CDR2 YYREEE (reference sequence). Trimming shortened V by 4 bases and J by 5 bases, and 15 bases separated the two germline ends. The CDR3 runs 14 residues. The complete variable domain, with remaining parts taken from reference TRBV5-4 and TRBJ1-1, reads ETGVTQSPTHLIKTRGQQVTLRCSSQSGHNTVSWYQQALGQGPQFIFQYYREEENGRGNFPPRFSGLQFPNYSSELNVNALELDDSALYLCASSGLAGLTEAFFGQGTRLTVV.

With respect to this clone: The same CDR3 is also encoded by other DNA sequences in this sample. Written as DNA, the CDR3 is TGTGCCAGCTCACCAGGAGAGACCCAGTACTTC. This encodes CASSPGETQYF. The J gene is TRBJ2-5, the V gene TRBV18, with no clear D. The V and J ends lost 2 bases and 4 bases respectively, with 2 bases between them. The CDR3 loop spans 11 amino acids. The germline V gene encodes CDR1 KGHSH and CDR2 LQKENI.

The chain has TRBV29-1 and TRBJ2-3, with D possibly being TRBD2 (6 bases). The CDR3 is 14 residues long. Per the germline V gene, CDR1 is SQVTM and CDR2 is ANQGSEA. The V and J ends lost 6 bases and 0 bases respectively, with 13 bases between them. The CDR3 loop reads CSVPIAGSTDTQYF. CDR3 in DNA: TGCAGCGTCCCCATCGCGGGAAGCACAGATACGCAGTATTTT.

The chain couples TRBV28 to TRBJ2-7; TRBD2 matches 8 bases. Per the germline V gene, CDR1 is MDHEN and CDR2 is SYDVKM. Trimming removed 10 bases from V and 2 bases from J; junction bases left unmatched: 13. The CDR3 is 15 residues long. CDR3 protein: CATREGGKVPYEQYF. CDR3 sequence (DNA): TGTGCCACCCGGGAGGGGGGAAAGGTCCCCTACGAGCAGTACTTC.

The chain recombines TRBV30 with TRBJ1-4; 8 bases are shared with TRBD1. J lost 0 bases, V lost 4 bases, and 1 base had no gene match. The CDR3 covers 14 residues. In germline, CDR1 is GTSNPN, CDR2 SVGIG (reference sequence). Written as DNA, the CDR3 is TGTGCCTGGATGGGACAGGCAACTAATGAAAAACTGTTTTTT. Its protein product is CAWMGQATNEKLFF.

The gene calls are TRBV4-2 and TRBJ1-5; D may be TRBD1 (6 bases). Germline values: CDR1 LGHNA, CDR2 YNFKEQ. CDR3 size: 15 residues. The V end was cut by 0 bases, the J end by 2 bases, with 8 bases between. The CDR3 region is CASSQEGGGNQPQHF. The CDR3 DNA follows: TGTGCCAGCAGCCAAGAAGGGGGTGGCAATCAGCCCCAGCATTTT.